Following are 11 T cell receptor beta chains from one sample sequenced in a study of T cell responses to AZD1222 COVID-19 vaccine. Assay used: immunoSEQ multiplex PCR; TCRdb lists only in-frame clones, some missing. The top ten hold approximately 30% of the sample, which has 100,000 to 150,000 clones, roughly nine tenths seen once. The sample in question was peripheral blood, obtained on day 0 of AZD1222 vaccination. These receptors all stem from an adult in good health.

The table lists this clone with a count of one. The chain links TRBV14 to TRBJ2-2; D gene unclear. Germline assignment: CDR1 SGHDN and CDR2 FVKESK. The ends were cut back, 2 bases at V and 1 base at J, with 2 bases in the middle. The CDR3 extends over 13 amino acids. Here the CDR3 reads CASSQQNTGELFF. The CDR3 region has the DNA TGTGCCAGCAGCCAACAGAACACCGGGGAGCTGTTTTTT.

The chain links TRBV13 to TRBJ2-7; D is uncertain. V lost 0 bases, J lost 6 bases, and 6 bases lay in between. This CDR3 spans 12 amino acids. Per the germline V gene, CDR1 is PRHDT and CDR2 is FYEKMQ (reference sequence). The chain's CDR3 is CASSLGGVEQYF. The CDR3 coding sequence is TGTGCCAGCAGCTTAGGGGGTGTCGAGCAGTACTTC.

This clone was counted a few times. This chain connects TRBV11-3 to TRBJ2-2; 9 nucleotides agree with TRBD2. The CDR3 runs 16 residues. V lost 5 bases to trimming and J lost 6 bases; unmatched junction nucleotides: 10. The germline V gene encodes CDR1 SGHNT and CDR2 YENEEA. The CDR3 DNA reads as TGTGCCAGCAGCCCAGCGGGGGGCCCCAGGGCCGGGGAGCTGTTTTTT. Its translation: CASSPAGGPRAGELFF.

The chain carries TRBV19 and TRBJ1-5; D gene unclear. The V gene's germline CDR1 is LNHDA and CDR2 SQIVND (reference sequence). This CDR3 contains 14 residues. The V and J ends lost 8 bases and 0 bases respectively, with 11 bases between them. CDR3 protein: CASAHGSSNQPQHF. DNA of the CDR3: TGTGCCAGTGCACACGGGAGTAGCAATCAGCCCCAGCATTTT.

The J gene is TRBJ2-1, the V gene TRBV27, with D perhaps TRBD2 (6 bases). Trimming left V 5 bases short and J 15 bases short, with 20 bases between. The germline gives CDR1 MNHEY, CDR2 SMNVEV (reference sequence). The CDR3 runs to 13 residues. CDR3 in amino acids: CASSRPGAQSTFF. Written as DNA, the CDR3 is TGTGCCAGCAGTAGACCGGGAGCCCAAAGCACGTTCTTC.

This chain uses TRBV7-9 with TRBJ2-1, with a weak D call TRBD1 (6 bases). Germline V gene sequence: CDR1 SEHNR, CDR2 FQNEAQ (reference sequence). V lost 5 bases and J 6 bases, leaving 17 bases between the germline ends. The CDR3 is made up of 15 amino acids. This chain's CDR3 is CASSRGRGPTNEQFF. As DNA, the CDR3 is TGTGCCAGCAGCCGAGGCAGGGGCCCCACCAATGAGCAGTTCTTC.

CDR3 amino acids: CASTPSYGYTF. In DNA, the CDR3 is TGTGCCAGCACCCCAAGTTATGGCTACACCTTC. The chain recombines TRBV2 with TRBJ1-2; D is ambiguous. The CDR3 is 11 amino acids. The V and J ends lost 7 bases and 5 bases respectively, with 8 bases between them. Germline V CDR1 and CDR2: SNHLY, FYNNEI.

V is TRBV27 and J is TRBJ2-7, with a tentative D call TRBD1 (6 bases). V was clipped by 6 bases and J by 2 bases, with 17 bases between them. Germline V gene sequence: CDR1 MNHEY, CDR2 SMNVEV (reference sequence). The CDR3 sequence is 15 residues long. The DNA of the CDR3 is TGTGCCAGCAGCCCCGGACAGTGGGCAGCCTACGAGCAGTACTTC. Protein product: CASSPGQWAAYEQYF.

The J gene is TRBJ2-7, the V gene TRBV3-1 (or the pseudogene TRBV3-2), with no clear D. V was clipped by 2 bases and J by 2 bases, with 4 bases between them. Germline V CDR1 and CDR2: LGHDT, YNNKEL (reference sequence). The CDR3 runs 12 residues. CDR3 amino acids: CASSQYTYEQYF. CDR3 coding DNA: TGTGCCAGCAGCCAATATACCTACGAGCAGTACTTC.

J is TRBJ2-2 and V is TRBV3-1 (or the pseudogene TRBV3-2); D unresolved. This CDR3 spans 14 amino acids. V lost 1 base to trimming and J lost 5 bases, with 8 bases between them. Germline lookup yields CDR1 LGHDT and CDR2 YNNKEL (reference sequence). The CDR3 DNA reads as TGTGCCAGCAGCCAAGTCTGGTCGACCGGGGAGCTGTTTTTT. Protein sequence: CASSQVWSTGELFF.

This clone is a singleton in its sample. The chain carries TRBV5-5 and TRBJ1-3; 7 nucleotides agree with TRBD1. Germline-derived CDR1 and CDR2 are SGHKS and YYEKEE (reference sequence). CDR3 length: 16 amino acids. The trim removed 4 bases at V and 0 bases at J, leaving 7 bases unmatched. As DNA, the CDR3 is TGTGCCAGCAGCAGGGACAGACTTCTCTCTGGAAACACCATATATTTT. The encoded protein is CASSRDRLLSGNTIYF.